The rows below give T cell receptor beta chains drawn from one sample of a study of shared clonotypes between healthy human individuals. Sequencing used immunoSEQ multiplex PCR; TCRdb keeps in-frame clones, though not all of them. The profile covers around 480,000 clones, with 60% to 80% appearing a single time and around 13% taken by the ten largest. The sequenced sample consisted of PBMCs. Source of these receptors: a woman aged 35 to 49 in good health. Some clones in this sample may be carry-over from other donors' samples. The CDR3 runs from the conserved cysteine through the conserved F or W. Each record gives: V gene, J gene, D gene, clone size, CDR3 DNA, CDR3 protein. A D gene is named only where the DNA matches it firmly. The listing skips clone size in some rows; elsewhere it reads once, few, many or a size class.

>TRBV5-4|TRBJ2-7|TRBD2|.
TGTGCCAGCAGTAGAGCGGGAGGGCTCGTTAGCTACGAGCAGTACTTC
CASSRAGGLVSYEQYF
>TRBV19|TRBJ1-5|.|.
TGTGCCAGTAGGGGGGGCGGACGAGGCAATCAGCCCCAGCATTTT
CASRGGGRGNQPQHF
>TRBV18|TRBJ1-1|TRBD1|once
TGTGCCAGCTCACCACCTATATGGACAGGGCAGGGGATGAACACTGAAGCTTTCTTT
CASSPPIWTGQGMNTEAFF
>TRBV5-4|TRBJ1-6|.|.
TGTGCCAGCAGCTTGATCGGGGTTTATAATTCACCCCTCCACTTT
CASSLIGVYNSPLHF
>TRBV5-4|TRBJ2-5|.|.
TGTGCCAGCAGCTTGGCCAGGGGGAGGGCCGCAGAGACCCAGTACTTC
CASSLARGRAAETQYF
>TRBV2|TRBJ1-4|.|once
TGTGCCAGCAACATACAGGGAGAAACTAATGAAAAACTGTTTTTT
CASNIQGETNEKLFF
>TRBV5-1|TRBJ1-5|.|.
TGCGCCAGCAGCTTGGGCTCCGGGACGGACCTCAATCAGCCCCAGCATTTT
CASSLGSGTDLNQPQHF
>TRBV9|TRBJ2-7|TRBD1|.
TGTGCCAGCAGCGTGGACAGGGGGCCGTTCTACGAGCAGTACTTC
CASSVDRGPFYEQYF
>TRBV19|TRBJ1-1|TRBD1|.
TGTGCCAGTAGTATATATTTCGACAGGGCGAACACTGAAGCTTTCTTT
CASSIYFDRANTEAFF
>TRBV2|TRBJ1-4|.|.
TGTGCCAGCAGCGAGGGACGGGCTAATGAAAAACTGTTTTTT
CASSEGRANEKLFF
>TRBV9|TRBJ2-5|TRBD2|.
TGTGCCAGCAGCGTACAGGGGGGACTAGCGGGAGGTGAGACCCAGTACTTC
CASSVQGGLAGGETQYF
>TRBV10-2|TRBJ2-5|.|.
TGCGCCAGCAGTGGCCCGCCCGAGGTTGAGACCCAGTACTTC
CASSGPPEVETQYF
>TRBV28|TRBJ1-2|TRBD1|few
TGTGCCAGCCGGGACAGGGTCTATGGCTACACCTTC
CASRDRVYGYTF
>TRBV16|TRBJ2-5|.|.
TGTGCCAGCAGCCAACTTACAGGCCAAGAGACCCAGTACTTC
CASSQLTGQETQYF
>TRBV2|TRBJ2-2|TRBD2|.
TGTGCCAGCTTGCGGGAGATGGACGGGGAGCTGTTTTTT
CASLREMDGELFF
>TRBV9|TRBJ2-1|TRBD2|.
TGTGCCAGCAGCGTAGATAGCGGGAGTTACAATGAGCAGTTCTTC
CASSVDSGSYNEQFF
>TRBV6-5|TRBJ2-7|.|.
TGTGCCAGCAGTTCCTCTCTGGGTCCCTACGAGCAGTACTTC
CASSSSLGPYEQYF
>TRBV6-5|TRBJ1-1|.|few
TGTGCCAGCAGTACCGGACTTTACACTGAAGCTTTCTTT
CASSTGLYTEAFF
>TRBV19|TRBJ2-7|TRBD2|.
TGTGCCCGGGAGGGGGGAACCTACGAGCAGTACTTC
CAREGGTYEQYF